This T cell receptor (beta chain) was profiled in a study of blood T cell repertoires in COVID-19. Whole-study context: T cells, B-cell-depleted T cells, or PBMCs provided the cDNA or gDNA that served as material.

V lost 5 bases and J lost 1; bases outside the gene matches: 8. The CDR3 has 16 amino acids. The germline gives CDR1 SEHNR, CDR2 FQNEAQ (reference sequence). This clone was seen once. Under the authors' procedure: Reference gene primer amplification gave estimated nucleated cell counts. TCRdb keeps only in-frame clones here, not all; method: immunoSEQ multiplex PCR. Clonal size and the V and J genes are those of that table, whereas D and trimming came from the DNA. The table shows 410,000 or so clones, with roughly 89% occurring only once. The clonotype was recovered from a woman aged 25 to 39 with active or convalescent COVID-19. Material: peripheral blood. The chain uses TRBV7-9 and TRBJ2-5; 9 nucleotides line up with TRBD1. The CDR3 loop is CASSPQDRGPQETQYF. The CDR3 nucleotides are TGTGCCAGCAGCCCCCAGGACAGGGGCCCCCAAGAGACCCAGTACTTC.